The 24 T cell receptor beta chains presented below share a single source sample, sequenced in a study of response to subunit inactivated influenza vaccine (dated by TCRdb to the late 2010s). Sample time point, as interpreted from the label and publication: 45 days after influenza vaccine administration. Libraries were prepared through RT-PCR. Sequencing took place on an Illumina HiSeq 2500. Through fastp at Q25 and MiXCR, TCRdb rebuilt clones from the public reads, retaining in-frame beta chains. A single entry per CDR3 protein holds the most common genes and DNA from its merged rows. For this sample the table gives about 520,000 distinct CDR3 sequences, of which roughly 11% were detected only once. Less than 15% of the sample is taken by the ten largest. The sample consisted of PBMCs from blood, taken roughly 6 weeks after vaccination. These TCRs come from a man aged 50 to 59 who received an inactivated influenza vaccine. Donor details come from another sample of the same person, matched by shared clones.

The chain combines TRBV28 with TRBJ2-7; TRBD1 matches at 10 bases. V dropped 2 bases and J dropped 5; count of bases not matched to a gene: 3. Germline CDR1 MDHEN, CDR2 SYDVKM. This CDR3 has 14 residues. The CDR3 bases are TGTGCCAGCAGTTTAGACAGGGGGCCCGACGAGCAGTACTTC. This translates into CASSLDRGPDEQYF.

This clonotype has at least ten counts. The chain couples TRBV29-1 to TRBJ1-1, with 9 nucleotides matching TRBD1. This CDR3 is 13 amino acids long. Per the germline V gene, CDR1 is SQVTM and CDR2 is ANQGSEA. V trimming: 6 bases; J trimming: 5 bases; junction bases outside the gene matches: 7. In DNA form, the CDR3 reads TGCAGCGTGTCCGGGACAGGGAGGACTGAAGCTTTCTTT. Amino acid sequence: CSVSGTGRTEAFF.

In this sample, this clonotype turned up a few times. The chain recombines TRBV5-1 with TRBJ2-5, with D hard to call. The CDR3 runs 14 residues. V was trimmed by 4 bases and J by 0 bases, leaving 10 bases between them. CDR1 is SGHRS, CDR2 YFSETQ, per germline. CDR3 coding DNA: TGCGCCAGCAGCCAAATGGGCAACCAAGAGACCCAGTACTTC. It translates to CASSQMGNQETQYF.

The chain couples TRBV4-2 to TRBJ2-3, with TRBD2 as a possible D gene (5 bases). This CDR3 region has 16 residues. From germline, CDR1 is LGHNA and CDR2 YNFKEQ. Trimming cost V 0 bases and J 0 bases, with 10 bases left between them. This CDR3 is CASSQDWLASTDTQYF. In DNA, the CDR3 is TGTGCCAGCAGCCAAGATTGGCTAGCTAGCACAGATACGCAGTATTTT.

This clonotype showed up many times. The chain combines TRBV28 with TRBJ2-7, with D tentatively TRBD1 or TRBD2 (6 bases each). This CDR3 has 14 amino acids. The V end was cut by 2 bases, the J end by 0 bases, with 8 bases between. Germline V gene lookup returns CDR1 MDHEN and CDR2 SYDVKM. The CDR3 DNA sequence: TGTGCCAGCAGTTTACGGGGGCACTCCTACGAGCAGTACTTC. Protein sequence: CASSLRGHSYEQYF.

This clonotype came up many times. The rearrangement joins TRBV6-5 to TRBJ2-7; maybe TRBD2 (6 bases). CDR1 and CDR2 (germline): MNHEY, SVGAGI. This CDR3 is built from 13 residues. V was cut by 0 bases and J by 5 bases, with 8 bases left in between. The CDR3 is CASSYSWGDEQYF. In DNA form, the CDR3 reads TGTGCCAGCAGTTACTCGTGGGGGGACGAGCAGTACTTC.

This chain uses TRBV19 with TRBJ2-7; the D gene is possibly TRBD1 (6 bases). The CDR3 runs 18 residues. Germline V lookup: CDR1 LNHDA, CDR2 SQIVND (reference sequence). V was cut by 2 bases and J by 2 bases, with 22 bases left in between. The CDR3 sequence: CASSILGADSGTPYEQYF. The CDR3 DNA sequence: TGTGCCAGTAGTATACTCGGGGCCGACTCCGGGACACCCTACGAGCAGTACTTC.

This clonotype was counted ten times or more. The chain has TRBV6-2 or TRBV6-3 and TRBJ1-5; tentatively, D is TRBD1 (5 bases). The CDR3 is made up of 13 amino acids. Germline V gene lookup returns CDR1 MNHEY and CDR2 SVGEGT. V was clipped by 5 bases and J by 5 bases, with 10 bases between them. The CDR3, as DNA: TGTGCCAGCAGTCAGGGACGGTATCAGCCCCAGCATTTT. Translating gives CASSQGRYQPQHF.

This chain joins TRBV10-3 and TRBJ1-2; 10 bases are a match to TRBD1. The germline CDR1 and CDR2 sequences are ENHRY and SYGVKD. The trim removed 7 bases at V and 8 bases at J, leaving 7 bases unmatched. The CDR3 totals 13 residues. CDR3 protein: CAINPDRGQGYTF. DNA for the CDR3: TGTGCCATCAACCCTGACAGGGGGCAAGGCTACACCTTC.

This clonotype turned up a few times. The chain links TRBV7-6 to TRBJ2-1; D not certain. Germline V lookup: CDR1 SGHVS, CDR2 FNYEAQ. V was clipped by 0 bases and J by 6 bases, with 15 bases between them. The length of the CDR3 is 16 residues. This chain's CDR3 is CASSLALVSRANEQFF. The CDR3 DNA follows: TGTGCCAGCAGCTTAGCGCTAGTGAGCCGGGCCAATGAGCAGTTCTTC.

The sample holds many counts of this clonotype. The chain employs TRBV5-1 and TRBJ2-7, with 7 bases lining up with TRBD2. CDR3 size: 15 residues. Germline CDR1 reads SGHRS; CDR2 reads YFSETQ. V dropped 2 bases and J dropped 2; count of bases not matched to a gene: 7. The CDR3 here is CASSLAGKPTYEQYF. CDR3 sequence (DNA): TGCGCCAGCAGCTTAGCGGGGAAGCCGACCTACGAGCAGTACTTC. The whole variable domain, filled in from reference TRBV5-1 and TRBJ2-7, reads KAGVTQTPRYLIKTRGQQVTLSCSPISGHRSVSWYQQTPGQGLQFLFEYFSETQRNKGNFPGRFSGRQFSNSRSEMNVSTLELGDSALYLCASSLAGKPTYEQYFGPGTRLTVT.

There are many counts of this clonotype. The rearrangement joins TRBV5-6 to TRBJ2-5; perhaps TRBD1 as D (6 bases). CDR1 and CDR2 (germline): SGHDT, YYEEEE. V was shortened by 2 bases and J by 6 bases, with 11 bases between the two germline ends. This CDR3 has 13 amino acids. The CDR3 loop is CASSLTTGKTQYF. DNA for the CDR3: TGTGCCAGCAGCTTAACAACAGGGAAGACCCAGTACTTC.

A note on this clonotype: An end of the junction differs from the germline gene, which may be a read error. The rearrangement links TRBV7-2 to TRBJ2-5; 8 nucleotides match TRBD2. In germline, CDR1 is SGHTA, CDR2 FQGNSA. The CDR3 has 14 residues. CDR3 DNA sequence: TGTGCCAGCAGCTTCGCGGGGGGCAGAGAGATCCAGTACTTC. This translates into CASSFAGGREIQYF.

At least ten counts were recorded for this clonotype. This rearrangement joins TRBV29-1 to TRBJ2-1; D is unclear. Germline CDR1 and CDR2: SQVTM and ANQGSEA. There are 14 residues in the CDR3. The V end was cut by 3 bases, the J end by 4 bases, with 13 bases between. The CDR3 here is CSVDRPLKYNEQFF. Written as DNA, the CDR3 is TGCAGCGTTGATCGGCCCCTCAAGTACAATGAGCAGTTCTTC.

This clonotype was recorded many times. This sequence joins TRBV4-2 and TRBJ2-5, with 10 bases fitting TRBD2. In germline, CDR1 is LGHNA, CDR2 YNFKEQ. This CDR3 region has 16 residues. The ends lost 4 bases at V and 4 bases at J; junction bases unmatched: 9. The CDR3: CASSRISGGAGETQYF. CDR3 nucleotides: TGTGCCAGCAGCCGTATAAGCGGGGGGGCGGGAGAGACCCAGTACTTC.

The chain uses TRBV28 and TRBJ2-5; no clear D. The CDR3 sequence is 15 residues long. Per the germline V gene, CDR1 is MDHEN and CDR2 is SYDVKM. V dropped 10 bases and J dropped 5 bases, with 23 bases sitting between them. In nucleotides, the CDR3 is TGTGCCATGAGCCCCGGGCTCCTCTGTTTGGAGACCCAGTACTTC. Its protein product is CAMSPGLLCLETQYF. The full variable domain, rest sourced from reference TRBV28 and TRBJ2-5, is DVKVTQSSRYLVKRTGEKVFLECVQDMDHENMFWYRQDPGLGLRLIYFSYDVKMKEKGDIPEGYSVSREKKERFSLILESASTNQTSMYLCAMSPGLLCLETQYFGPGTRLLVL.

The V call is TRBV5-1, the J call TRBJ2-5; D assignment may be TRBD1 or TRBD2 (5 bases each). In germline, CDR1 is SGHRS, CDR2 YFSETQ. The V and J ends lost 3 bases and 5 bases respectively, with 17 bases between them. CDR3 size: 15 residues. The CDR3 DNA reads TGCGCCAGCAGCTCGGGACGGCAATCTTGGGAGACCCAGTACTTC. Residues: CASSSGRQSWETQYF.

The chain recombines TRBV20-1 with TRBJ2-1, with TRBD2 matching 8 bases. The junction had 3 bases not matched to a gene; V was cut back by 1 base and J by 4 bases. Germline V CDR1 and CDR2: DFQATT, SNEGSKA (reference sequence). CDR3 length equals 14 residues. The CDR3 region has the DNA TGCAGTGCTAGAGGCGGGGGGACTTACAATGAGCAGTTCTTC. This translates into CSARGGGTYNEQFF.

The V and J genes are TRBV28 and TRBJ1-1; D is unresolved. This CDR3 is built from 14 residues. The germline CDR1 and CDR2 sequences are MDHEN and SYDVKM. Trimming cost V 2 bases and J 1 base, with 8 bases left between them. The CDR3 region has the DNA TGTGCCAGCAGTTTAGGGATCAGGAACACTGAAGCTTTCTTT. Its protein product is CASSLGIRNTEAFF.

The chain couples TRBV12-3 or TRBV12-4 to TRBJ2-3; TRBD1 agrees at 7 bases. V shed 6 bases, J shed 3 bases, and the junction held 9 bases outside the gene matches. CDR3 size: 15 residues. The CDR3, as DNA: TGTGCCAGCAGCCTGACAGGGTCAGGGACAGATACGCAGTATTTT. This encodes CASSLTGSGTDTQYF.

The sample holds a few counts of this clonotype. This chain joins TRBV25-1 and TRBJ1-1; D is possibly TRBD1 (5 bases). The germline gives CDR1 MGHDK, CDR2 SYGVNS. The V gene lost 10 bases and the J gene lost 1 base, with 16 bases spanning the gap. The CDR3 spans 14 residues. The CDR3 sequence: CATKPTTGNTEAFF. DNA of the CDR3: TGTGCCACCAAACCCACCACAGGGAACACTGAAGCTTTCTTT.

The chain employs TRBV5-1 and TRBJ2-2; D gene ambiguous. Germline V CDR1 and CDR2: SGHRS, YFSETQ. V shed 1 base and J shed 2 bases, with 18 bases lying between them. CDR3 length: 18 amino acids. The CDR3 DNA follows: TGCGCCAGCAGCTTGAATTTAGTCAGGCTGATCAACACCGGGGAGCTGTTTTTT. Encoded protein: CASSLNLVRLINTGELFF.

The rearrangement links TRBV25-1 to TRBJ2-7; the D is unclear. The CDR3 sequence is 15 residues long. The ends were cut back, 2 bases at V and 7 bases at J, with 18 bases in the middle. Germline-derived CDR1 and CDR2 are MGHDK and SYGVNS. The CDR3 DNA reads TGTGCCAGCAGTGAACGTGGGGTCCCGGACGGGGAGCAGTACTTC. This gives the protein CASSERGVPDGEQYF.

The chain joins TRBV6-2 or TRBV6-3 to TRBJ2-1; 9 bases fit TRBD1. V was pared by 6 bases and J by 7 bases, with 7 bases of the junction left unmatched. This CDR3 spans 14 amino acids. The germline gives CDR1 MNHEY, CDR2 SVGEGT. CDR3 nucleotide sequence: TGTGCCAGCAGGGGGACAGGGATGAAAAATGAGCAGTTCTTC. This translates into CASRGTGMKNEQFF.